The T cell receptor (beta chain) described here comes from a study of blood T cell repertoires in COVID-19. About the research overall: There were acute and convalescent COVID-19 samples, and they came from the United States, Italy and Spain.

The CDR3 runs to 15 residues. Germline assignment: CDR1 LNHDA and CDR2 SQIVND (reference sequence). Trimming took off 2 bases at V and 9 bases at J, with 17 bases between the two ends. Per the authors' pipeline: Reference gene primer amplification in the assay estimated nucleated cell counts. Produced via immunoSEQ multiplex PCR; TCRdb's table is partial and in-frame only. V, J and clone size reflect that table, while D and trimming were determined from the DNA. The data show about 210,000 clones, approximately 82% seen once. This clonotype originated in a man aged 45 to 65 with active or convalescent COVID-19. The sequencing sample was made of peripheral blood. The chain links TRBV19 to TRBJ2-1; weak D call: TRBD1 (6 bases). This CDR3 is CASSISRGAFGEQFF. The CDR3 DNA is TGTGCCAGTAGTATATCCAGGGGCGCATTCGGTGAGCAGTTCTTC.